This record covers a single T cell receptor beta chain. Its antigen is not identified. The sample comes from a study of glioma-infiltrating T cells after dendritic cell vaccination. Looking at the study overall: Glioblastoma patients came from Phase I and II dendritic cell vaccination trials.

The time point was: after dendritic cell vaccination, including at tumor progression/relapse. Input was around 1.9 ug genomic DNA, or all available if less. Generated by immunoSEQ multiplex PCR, the TCRdb table keeps only in-frame clones and is missing some. The repertoire has about 50,000 clones, around 91% of them found once; the top ten carry roughly 5%. Findings of the study overall: Survival was not directly related to TCR clonality in these patients. The cohort had few patients with full blood and tumor sets.

The specimen comprised blood, sampled after dendritic cell vaccination. The TCR originated in a human donor with glioblastoma.

CDR3 in DNA: TGTGCCAGCAGCTCGTTAGGTATTAGCGGGGGCACCGGGGAGCTGTTTTTT. Translating gives CASSSLGISGGTGELFF. V gene TRBV9 combines with J gene TRBJ2-2; TRBD2 aligns across 9 bases. CDR3 length equals 17 residues. Trimming at V came to 4 bases and at J to 4 bases, leaving 11 bases not matched to a gene. Germline V lookup: CDR1 SGDLS, CDR2 YYNGEE.